This paragraph covers one TCR beta chain sequence. These data come from a study of blood T cell repertoires in COVID-19. At the level of the study: Material from acute and convalescent COVID-19 was sourced from the United States, Italy and Spain. In each case, the material was cDNA or gDNA derived from T cells, B-cell-depleted T cells, or PBMCs.

Germline V CDR1 and CDR2: MNHEY, SVGAGI. The ends lost 8 bases at V and 1 base at J; junction bases unmatched: 3. The CDR3 has 13 residues. Study processing details: Amplification from reference gene primers served as the basis for estimated nucleated cell counts. TCRdb's copy holds only in-frame clones and misses some; the assay was immunoSEQ multiplex PCR. The V and J calls and the clone size are those of that table, but D and trimming were determined from the DNA. The sample comprises approximately 98,000 clones, 82% of which are singletons, and about 20% rests with the top ten. The genes are TRBV6-5 and TRBJ1-1; 8 bases map to TRBD1. This TCR was sampled from a man older than 75 with acute or convalescent COVID-19. Sequencing was performed on peripheral blood. The chain's CDR3 is CASRTGRNTEAFF. The CDR3 nucleotides read TGTGCCAGCCGGACAGGGAGGAACACTGAAGCTTTCTTT.